These 32 T cell receptor beta chains were sequenced from one sample in a study of T cells in Graves' hyperthyroidism and ophthalmopathy. Amplification of TCR beta CDR3 regions used RNA as the template. An initial round of RT-PCR targeting the TCR CDR3 relied on the HTBI primer set. One entry per CDR3 protein, called by TCRdb with MiXCR from the multiplex PCR reads. The sample carries roughly 580,000 distinct CDR3 sequences, 14% recorded once. Material for sequencing was blood. These receptors were collected from a woman aged 30 to 39 with Graves' hyperthyroidism that later progressed to Graves' ophthalmopathy.

The sample holds one count of this clonotype. V gene TRBV19 combines with J gene TRBJ1-5; no reliable D call. The CDR3 consists of 15 residues. Trimming pared 7 bases from V and 5 bases from J, leaving 18 bases between. Germline V gene sequence: CDR1 LNHDA, CDR2 SQIVND (reference sequence). The CDR3 sequence: CASKVGKKGDQPQHF. CDR3 DNA: TGTGCCAGTAAGGTGGGGAAGAAAGGAGATCAGCCCCAGCATTTT. Looking up the rest from reference TRBV19 and TRBJ1-5 gives the full variable domain: DGGITQSPKYLFRKEGQNVTLSCEQNLNHDAMYWYRQDPGQGLRLIYYSQIVNDFQKGDIAEGYSVSREKKESFPLTVTSAQKNPTAFYLCASKVGKKGDQPQHFGDGTRLSIL.

This clonotype turned up a few times. The chain has TRBV9 and TRBJ2-3; D possibly uses TRBD1 or TRBD2 (5 bases each). The V and J ends lost 4 bases and 3 bases respectively, with 21 bases between them. The CDR3 has 17 residues. CDR1 is SGDLS and CDR2 is YYNGEE in the germline V gene. CDR3 sequence: CASSPRSWGRVTDTQYF. The CDR3 DNA reads TGTGCCAGCAGCCCTCGTAGCTGGGGGAGAGTGACAGATACGCAGTATTTT.

This clonotype occurred many times. The V call is TRBV20-1, the J call TRBJ2-4; D unclear. The V end was cut by 6 bases, the J end by 6 bases, with 15 bases between. Germline V gene data show CDR1 as DFQATT and CDR2 as SNEGSKA (reference sequence). This CDR3 contains 13 residues. The CDR3 bases are TGCAGTGCGCCCCCAAAGGCTGGAAACATTCAGTACTTC. It yields the protein CSAPPKAGNIQYF.

This clonotype was recorded many times. The rearrangement joins TRBV25-1 to TRBJ1-1; D is uncertain. The CDR3 is 12 residues long. Looked up from germline, CDR1 is MGHDK and CDR2 is SYGVNS. Trimming took off 8 bases at V and 1 base at J, with 8 bases between the two ends. The CDR3 sequence is CASRHSNTEAFF. The CDR3 region has the DNA TGTGCCAGCCGACACTCGAACACTGAAGCTTTCTTT.

Ten or more counts support this clonotype. The gene calls are TRBV7-9 and TRBJ2-7; 9 bases agree with TRBD1. The CDR3 contains 15 residues. Unmatched junction bases numbered 7, after V lost 5 bases and J lost 2 bases. The germline V gene encodes CDR1 SEHNR and CDR2 FQNEAQ (reference sequence). The CDR3 region has the DNA TGTGCCAGCAGCCTCCGGGACAGGGACACCTACGAGCAGTACTTC. It is translated as CASSLRDRDTYEQYF.

A remark on this clonotype: This may be a read error: a much more frequent sequence differs by one nucleotide. The V call is TRBV30, the J call TRBJ2-7; 7 bases match TRBD1. Unmatched junction bases numbered 4, after V lost 2 bases and J lost 3 bases. Per the germline V gene, CDR1 is GTSNPN and CDR2 is SVGIG (reference sequence). CDR3 size: 13 residues. In DNA, the CDR3 is TGTGCCTGGAGTTTGGGACAGTTCTACGAGCAGTACTTC. This sequence encodes CAWSLGQFYEQYF.

This clonotype was detected ten times or more. The chain recombines TRBV24-1 with TRBJ2-5; 8 bases are a match to TRBD1. V lost 3 bases and J lost 3; bases outside the gene matches: 5. The CDR3 is made up of 15 amino acids. Germline V gene sequence: CDR1 KGHDR, CDR2 SFDVKD. CDR3 nucleotides: TGTGCCACCAGTGATCCAGGGGGCATCGAAGAGACCCAGTACTTC. It yields the protein CATSDPGGIEETQYF.

This clonotype has at least ten counts. CDR3 coding DNA: TGTGCCAGTACTGGCAGGGCGTCGAACACTGAAGCTTTCTTT. The encoded protein is CASTGRASNTEAFF. The V gene is TRBV19, the J gene TRBJ1-1; D may be TRBD1 (5 bases). This CDR3 contains 14 residues. V shed 7 bases and J shed 1 base, with 13 bases lying between them. Germline V CDR1 and CDR2: LNHDA, SQIVND (reference sequence).

This clonotype was seen ten or more times. The chain uses TRBV12-3 or TRBV12-4 and TRBJ1-1; D remains unclear. The CDR3 spans 14 residues. V lost 6 bases and J lost 1, with 12 bases in between. The CDR3 nucleotides are TGTGCCAGCAGCCCCGGGCCCGGGAACACTGAAGCTTTCTTT. Translated: CASSPGPGNTEAFF.

This clonotype showed up many times. The chain links TRBV12-5 to TRBJ1-2; TRBD1 matches 9 bases. Germline trimming cut 6 bases from V and 6 bases from J; bases unmatched to any gene: 2. The length of the CDR3 is 12 residues. Germline lookup yields CDR1 LGHNT and CDR2 FRNRAP. This chain's CDR3 is CASGGTGNGYTF. As DNA, the CDR3 is TGTGCTAGTGGGGGGACAGGGAATGGCTACACCTTC. Full variable domain (remainder filled in from reference TRBV12-5 and TRBJ1-2): DARVTQTPRHKVTEMGQEVTMRCQPILGHNTVFWYRQTMMQGLELLAYFRNRAPLDDSGMPKDRFSAEMPDATLATLKIQPSEPRDSAVYFCASGGTGNGYTFGSGTRLTVV.

In this sample, this clonotype turned up many times. V gene TRBV27 combines with J gene TRBJ2-3; 12 nucleotides agree with TRBD1. CDR1 and CDR2 from the germline V gene are MNHEY and SMNVEV (reference sequence). The CDR3 contains 16 residues. V was pared by 3 bases and J by 7 bases, with 8 bases of the junction left unmatched. CDR3 bases: TGTGCCAGCAGTTTCGCCCCGGGACAGGGGGCGTATACGCAGTATTTT. It encodes CASSFAPGQGAYTQYF.

This clonotype was counted many times. The chain recombines TRBV20-1 with TRBJ1-5; weak D call: TRBD1 (6 bases). CDR3 length: 14 amino acids. Germline V gene data show CDR1 as DFQATT and CDR2 as SNEGSKA (reference sequence). The V gene lost 5 bases and the J gene lost 0 bases, with 11 bases spanning the gap. This CDR3 is CSASDSISNQPQHF. In nucleotides, the CDR3 is TGCAGTGCTTCGGACAGCATTAGCAATCAGCCCCAGCATTTT.

Many counts were recorded for this clonotype. The rearrangement links TRBV2 to TRBJ2-1; TRBD2 matches at 9 bases. The germline V gene encodes CDR1 SNHLY and CDR2 FYNNEI. J gave up 2 bases and V 5 bases, and 4 bases lay outside the gene matches. This CDR3 region has 15 residues. The CDR3 protein is CASSLAGATYNEQFF. CDR3 DNA sequence: TGTGCCAGCAGTTTAGCGGGAGCCACCTACAATGAGCAGTTCTTC.

This clonotype appeared many times. The rearrangement uses TRBV2 and TRBJ1-1; D is perhaps TRBD1 (5 bases). The V end was cut by 6 bases, the J end by 1 base, with 12 bases between. Germline V CDR1 and CDR2: SNHLY, FYNNEI. This CDR3 is built from 14 residues. Here the CDR3 reads CASSAGATNTEAFF. The CDR3 DNA is TGTGCCAGCAGCGCCGGGGCAACGAACACTGAAGCTTTCTTT.

The chain combines TRBV7-8 with TRBJ1-5; D is possibly TRBD1 (5 bases). V lost 3 bases, J lost 11 bases, and 20 bases lay in between. Germline V gene data show CDR1 as SGHVS and CDR2 as FQNEAQ. CDR3 length equals 15 residues. The CDR3 region has the DNA TGTGCCAGCAGCTTGTTGGGCGGGGCCGAGGTGGCCCAGCATTTT. Its protein product is CASSLLGGAEVAQHF.

V gene TRBV9 combines with J gene TRBJ1-1; the match to TRBD1 covers 8 bases. Trimming took 4 bases from V and 10 from J; bases not matched to a gene: 15. Germline loops: CDR1 SGDLS, CDR2 YYNGEE. CDR3 length: 15 amino acids. CDR3 sequence (DNA): TGTGCCAGCAGCCCAAGGGACGGGCAGGGGGCAAGAGCTTTCTTT. It yields the protein CASSPRDGQGARAFF.

A word on this clonotype: It is likely a read error, because the conserved phenylalanine at the end of the CDR3 is missing. The rearrangement joins TRBV20-1 to TRBJ1-5; 7 bases agree with TRBD1. Germline-derived CDR1 and CDR2 are DFQATT and SNEGSKA (reference sequence). This CDR3 comprises 15 residues. V was clipped by 5 bases and J by 1 base; unmatched bases: 8. DNA of the CDR3: TGCAGTGCTTCCAGGGGGACAGCCAGCAATCAGCCCCAGCATTAT. Its translation: CSASRGTASNQPQHY.

This clonotype was picked up many times. The chain has TRBV12-3 or TRBV12-4 and TRBJ1-1; weak D call: TRBD1 (6 bases). V dropped 5 bases and J dropped 10 bases, with 14 bases sitting between them. The CDR3 runs to 12 residues. The CDR3 is CASSASQGRAFF. The DNA of the CDR3 is TGTGCCAGCAGTGCCTCTCAGGGGCGAGCTTTCTTT.

The genes are TRBV5-1 and TRBJ2-7; D is possibly TRBD2 (6 bases). V was trimmed by 3 bases and J by 2 bases, leaving 9 bases between them. This CDR3 is 13 amino acids long. Germline CDR1 and CDR2: SGHRS and YFSETQ. The CDR3 here is CASSWEEAYEQYF. The CDR3 region has the DNA TGCGCCAGCAGCTGGGAGGAGGCCTACGAGCAGTACTTC.

V is TRBV25-1 and J is TRBJ2-6; D ambiguous. Trimming removed 6 bases at V and 0 bases at J, with 3 bases between. Germline lookup yields CDR1 MGHDK and CDR2 SYGVNS. The length of the CDR3 is 13 residues. The CDR3 DNA reads TGTGCCAGCAGGATCTCTGGGGCCAACGTCCTGACTTTC. Its translation is CASRISGANVLTF.

This clonotype was seen a few times. The J gene is TRBJ2-3, the V gene TRBV11-3, with TRBD2 matching over 9 bases. The V gene end was trimmed by 6 bases and the J gene end by 4 bases; junction bases not matched to a gene: 8. The CDR3 is 15 amino acids. Per the germline V gene, CDR1 is SGHNT and CDR2 is YENEEA. The CDR3 reads CASRLAGILPDTQYF. The CDR3 DNA sequence: TGTGCCAGCAGGCTAGCGGGAATTCTACCAGATACGCAGTATTTT.

This clonotype has only a few counts. The J gene is TRBJ1-1, the V gene TRBV13; no firm D call. Germline V gene data show CDR1 as PRHDT and CDR2 as FYEKMQ (reference sequence). This CDR3 has 11 amino acids. V gave up 1 base and J gave up 10 bases, with 7 bases separating them. The CDR3 loop reads CASSLDPPAFF. In DNA, the CDR3 is TGTGCCAGCAGCTTAGACCCGCCAGCTTTCTTT.

This clonotype came up many times. CDR3 bases: TGTGCCAGCAGCGTAGACCCGAATGGAAATCAGCCCCAGCATTTT. Translation: CASSVDPNGNQPQHF. The chain recombines TRBV9 with TRBJ1-5; no firm D call. Per the germline V gene, CDR1 is SGDLS and CDR2 is YYNGEE. The CDR3 extends over 15 amino acids. Between the trimmed V and J ends, which lost 0 bases and 4 bases, there was a span of 11 bases. The full variable domain, its missing parts supplied by reference TRBV9 and TRBJ1-5, is DSGVTQTPKHLITATGQRVTLRCSPRSGDLSVYWYQQSLDQGLQFLIQYYNGEERAKGNILERFSAQQFPDLHSELNLSSLELGDSALYFCASSVDPNGNQPQHFGDGTRLSIL.

In its sample, this clonotype was seen a few times. The rearrangement links TRBV6-5 to TRBJ1-2, with a weak D call TRBD1 (6 bases). In germline, CDR1 is MNHEY, CDR2 SVGAGI. Trimming removed 1 base from V and 5 bases from J, with 8 bases in between. There are 13 residues in the CDR3. DNA for the CDR3: TGTGCCAGCAGTTACTACCAGGGGTATGGCTACACCTTC. Its translation is CASSYYQGYGYTF.

This clonotype was detected a few times. V is TRBV5-1 and J is TRBJ2-1; 7 bases line up with TRBD2. The V segment lost 4 bases and the J segment 15 bases; nucleotides outside the gene matches: 7. The CDR3 consists of 11 residues. Germline-derived CDR1 and CDR2 are SGHRS and YFSETQ. CDR3 in amino acids: CASSLREGPFF. As DNA, the CDR3 is TGCGCCAGCAGCCTGAGGGAGGGCCCGTTCTTC. Based on the CDR3 plus reference TRBV5-1 and TRBJ2-1, the full variable domain is KAGVTQTPRYLIKTRGQQVTLSCSPISGHRSVSWYQQTPGQGLQFLFEYFSETQRNKGNFPGRFSGRQFSNSRSEMNVSTLELGDSALYLCASSLREGPFFGPGTRLTVL.

The chain recombines TRBV7-3 with TRBJ1-6; D is possibly TRBD1 (5 bases). The CDR3 has 13 amino acids. With 8 bases removed from V and 9 bases from J, the gap between germline ends came to 14 bases. CDR1 is SGHTA, CDR2 FQGTGA, per germline. The CDR3 loop reads CASGEGRSSPLHF. CDR3 nucleotides: TGTGCCAGCGGGGAGGGGAGGAGTTCACCCCTCCACTTT.

In this sample, this clonotype turned up many times. J is TRBJ2-2 and V is TRBV6-1; 8 bases match TRBD1. The CDR3 spans 14 residues. Germline-derived CDR1 and CDR2 are MNHNS and SASEGT. The V segment lost 8 bases and the J segment 5 bases; nucleotides outside the gene matches: 7. CDR3 bases: TGTGCCAGCTGGACAGGGTCGGGGACCGGGGAGCTGTTTTTT. It specifies CASWTGSGTGELFF.

This clonotype was seen many times. The J gene is TRBJ2-5, the V gene TRBV9, with 8 bases that match TRBD1. Germline assignment: CDR1 SGDLS and CDR2 YYNGEE. J gave up 5 bases and V 0 bases, and 6 bases lay outside the gene matches. The CDR3 extends over 15 amino acids. The CDR3 sequence: CASSVGWTGQETQYF. CDR3 DNA: TGTGCCAGCAGCGTAGGCTGGACAGGGCAGGAGACCCAGTACTTC.

This chain connects TRBV19 to TRBJ2-7, with D uncertain. Trimming took 2 bases from V and 3 from J, leaving 5 bases between them. The germline V gene encodes CDR1 LNHDA and CDR2 SQIVND (reference sequence). The CDR3 has 12 residues. The DNA of the CDR3 is TGTGCCAGTAGTATAAACGGCTACGAGCAGTACTTC. Translated: CASSINGYEQYF.

Only a few counts were recorded for this clonotype. V is TRBV25-1 and J is TRBJ2-1; 12 bases fit TRBD2. Germline values: CDR1 MGHDK, CDR2 SYGVNS. Trimming removed 5 bases from V and 7 bases from J; junction bases left unmatched: 6. The CDR3 consists of 15 residues. Here the CDR3 reads CASSFGGLAGNEQFF. The CDR3 DNA reads as TGTGCCAGCAGTTTCGGTGGACTAGCGGGGAATGAGCAGTTCTTC. The complete variable domain, with remaining parts taken from reference TRBV25-1 and TRBJ2-1, reads EADIYQTPRYLVIGTGKKITLECSQTMGHDKMYWYQQDPGMELHLIHYSYGVNSTEKGDLSSESTVSRIRTEHFPLTLESARPSHTSQYLCASSFGGLAGNEQFFGPGTRLTVL.

The gene calls are TRBV9 and TRBJ2-2; tentative D call: TRBD2 (5 bases). The CDR3 loop spans 12 amino acids. Trimming removed 7 bases from V and 6 bases from J, with 10 bases in between. The V gene's germline CDR1 is SGDLS and CDR2 YYNGEE. DNA for the CDR3: TGTGCCAGCCTGGGAGACGCCGGGGAGCTGTTTTTT. Translating gives CASLGDAGELFF. Filled out from reference TRBV9 and TRBJ2-2, the complete variable domain reads DSGVTQTPKHLITATGQRVTLRCSPRSGDLSVYWYQQSLDQGLQFLIQYYNGEERAKGNILERFSAQQFPDLHSELNLSSLELGDSALYFCASLGDAGELFFGEGSRLTVL.

This clonotype was detected ten times or more. The chain carries TRBV30 and TRBJ1-1; tentatively, D is TRBD1 (6 bases). CDR3 length: 13 amino acids. The V and J ends lost 4 bases and 1 base respectively, with 10 bases between them. Germline CDR1 is GTSNPN and CDR2 is SVGIG (reference sequence). CDR3 amino acids: CAWILQGNTEAFF. In DNA form, the CDR3 reads TGTGCCTGGATCTTACAGGGGAACACTGAAGCTTTCTTT.